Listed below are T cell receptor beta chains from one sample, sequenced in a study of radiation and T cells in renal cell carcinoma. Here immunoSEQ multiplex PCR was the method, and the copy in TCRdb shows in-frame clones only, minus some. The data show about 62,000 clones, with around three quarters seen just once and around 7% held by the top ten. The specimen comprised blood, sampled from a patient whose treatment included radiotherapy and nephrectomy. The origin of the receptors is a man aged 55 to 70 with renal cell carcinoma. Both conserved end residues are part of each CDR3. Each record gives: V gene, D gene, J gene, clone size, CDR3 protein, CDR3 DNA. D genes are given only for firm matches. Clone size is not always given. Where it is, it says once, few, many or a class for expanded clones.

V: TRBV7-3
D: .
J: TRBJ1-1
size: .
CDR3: CASSLNTGQKAFF
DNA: TGTGCCAGCAGCTTAAATACAGGACAGAAAGCTTTCTTT

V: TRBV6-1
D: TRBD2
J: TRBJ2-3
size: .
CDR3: CASAVLAGGSDTQYF
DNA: TGTGCCAGCGCGGTCCTAGCGGGAGGCTCAGATACGCAGTATTTT

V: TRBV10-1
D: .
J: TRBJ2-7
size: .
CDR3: CASSQNPAGEQYF
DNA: TGCGCCAGCAGCCAGAATCCAGCGGGCGAGCAGTACTTC

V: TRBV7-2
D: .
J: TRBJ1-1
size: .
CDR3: CASRGTGNTEAFF
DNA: TGTGCCAGCAGGGGGACGGGCAACACTGAAGCTTTCTTT

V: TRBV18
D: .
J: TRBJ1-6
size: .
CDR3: CASSPGGGNSPLHF
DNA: TGTGCCAGCTCACCAGGGGGCGGGAATTCACCCCTCCACTTT

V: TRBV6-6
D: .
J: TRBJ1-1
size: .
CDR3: CASHGNTEAFF
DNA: TGTGCCAGCCATGGGAACACTGAAGCTTTCTTT

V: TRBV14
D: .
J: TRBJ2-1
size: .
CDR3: CASSQGAIAYNEQFF
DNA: TGTGCCAGCAGCCAAGGAGCGATAGCCTACAATGAGCAGTTCTTC

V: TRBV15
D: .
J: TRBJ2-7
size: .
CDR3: CATSSFGTEKREQYF
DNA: TGTGCCACCAGCAGCTTCGGGACGGAAAAGAGGGAGCAGTACTTC

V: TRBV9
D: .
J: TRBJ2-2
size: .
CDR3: CASSPLGGTNTGELFF
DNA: TGTGCCAGCAGCCCACTGGGCGGGACGAACACCGGGGAGCTGTTTTTT

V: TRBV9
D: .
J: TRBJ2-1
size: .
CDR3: CASSVGTSYNEQFF
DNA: TGTGCCAGCAGCGTAGGAACCTCCTACAATGAGCAGTTCTTC

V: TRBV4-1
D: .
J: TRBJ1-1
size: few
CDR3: CASSQDRGGTEAFF
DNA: TGCGCCAGCAGCCAAGATAGGGGGGGCACTGAAGCTTTCTTT

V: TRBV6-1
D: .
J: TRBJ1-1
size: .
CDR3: CASSHRESNTEAFF
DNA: TGTGCCAGCAGTCACAGGGAATCGAACACTGAAGCTTTCTTT

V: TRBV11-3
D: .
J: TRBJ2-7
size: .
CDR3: CASSLDTHEQYF
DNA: TGTGCCAGCAGCTTAGATACCCACGAGCAGTACTTC

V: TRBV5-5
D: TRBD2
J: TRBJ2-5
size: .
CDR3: CASSPFGLAEETQYF
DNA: TGTGCCAGCAGCCCATTCGGACTAGCGGAGGAGACCCAGTACTTC

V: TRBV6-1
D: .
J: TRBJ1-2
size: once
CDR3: CASSEPGAAYGYTF
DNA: TGTGCCAGCAGTGAACCAGGGGCGGCCTATGGCTACACCTTC